The 8 T cell receptor beta chains below come from one sample, sequenced in a study of blood T cell repertoires in COVID-19. Produced via immunoSEQ multiplex PCR; TCRdb's table is partial and in-frame only. Counted here are over 150,000 clones, 85% to 90% occurring once; the ten biggest clones make up over 0.7%. Material: peripheral blood. These receptor sequences come from a woman younger than 35 who had recovered from COVID-19.

The chain recombines TRBV9 with TRBJ1-4; TRBD1 might be the D (5 bases). V lost 6 bases and J 4 bases, leaving 16 bases between the germline ends. Germline CDR1 is SGDLS and CDR2 is YYNGEE. This CDR3 has 15 residues. The CDR3 loop is CASTPRAGGNEKLFF. The DNA for the CDR3 is TGTGCCAGCACCCCCAGGGCGGGGGGTAATGAAAAACTGTTTTTT.

The chain recombines TRBV24-1 with TRBJ2-2; 7 bases are shared with TRBD2. J lost 6 bases, V lost 8 bases, and 5 bases had no gene match. The CDR3 length is 13 residues. Germline CDR1 is KGHDR and CDR2 is SFDVKD. The CDR3 DNA follows: TGTGCCACCACCCGGGAGGTGGCCGGGGAGCTGTTTTTT. This translates into CATTREVAGELFF.

The V and J genes are TRBV19 and TRBJ1-2; 7 nucleotides align to TRBD1. The ends lost 7 bases at V and 4 bases at J; junction bases unmatched: 6. The germline V gene encodes CDR1 LNHDA and CDR2 SQIVND (reference sequence). The CDR3 contains 13 residues. This CDR3 reads CASTGQASYGYTF. Here the CDR3 DNA reads TGTGCCAGTACCGGACAGGCTTCCTATGGCTACACCTTC.

CDR3 coding DNA: TGTGCCAGCAGCTGGAGGGGTACAGGAAGAAACTATGGCTACACCTTC. This gives the protein CASSWRGTGRNYGYTF. This chain connects TRBV5-5 to TRBJ1-2; tentatively, D is TRBD1 (5 bases). V dropped 3 bases and J dropped 2 bases, with 17 bases sitting between them. Germline assignment: CDR1 SGHKS and CDR2 YYEKEE (reference sequence). CDR3 length: 16 residues.

This clone turned up a few times. The chain employs TRBV20-1 and TRBJ1-1, with D possibly TRBD1 on 6 matching bases. Germline CDR1 reads DFQATT; CDR2 reads SNEGSKA (reference sequence). The CDR3 is 11 amino acids. In nucleotides, the CDR3 is TGCAGCGGCAGGGGGAACACTGAAGCTTTCTTT. This sequence encodes CSGRGNTEAFF.

This chain connects TRBV9 to TRBJ1-3, with D perhaps matching TRBD1 (5 bases). V lost 2 bases, J lost 2 bases, and 14 bases lay in between. CDR1 is SGDLS and CDR2 is YYNGEE in the germline V gene. The CDR3 has 16 amino acids. In DNA form, the CDR3 reads TGTGCCAGCAGCGTTATGGCGGGGGGTACTGGAAACACCATATATTTT. The encoded protein is CASSVMAGGTGNTIYF.

This rearrangement joins TRBV7-2 to TRBJ1-5; 8 bases are a match to TRBD1. This CDR3 comprises 14 residues. Germline V gene lookup returns CDR1 SGHTA and CDR2 FQGNSA. J was trimmed by 6 bases and V by 4 bases; bases with no gene match: 5. The CDR3: CASSSTGGGQPQHF. The CDR3 bases are TGTGCCAGCAGCTCTACAGGGGGTGGTCAGCCCCAGCATTTT.

This chain links TRBV2 with TRBJ1-5; D ambiguous. The germline CDR1 and CDR2 sequences are SNHLY and FYNNEI. The CDR3 covers 15 residues. Deletions cut 3 bases from V and 2 bases from J, with 11 bases between. The CDR3 DNA reads as TGTGCCAGCAGTGAGTTTTCGGCGGGCAATCAGCCCCAGCATTTT. This codes for CASSEFSAGNQPQHF.